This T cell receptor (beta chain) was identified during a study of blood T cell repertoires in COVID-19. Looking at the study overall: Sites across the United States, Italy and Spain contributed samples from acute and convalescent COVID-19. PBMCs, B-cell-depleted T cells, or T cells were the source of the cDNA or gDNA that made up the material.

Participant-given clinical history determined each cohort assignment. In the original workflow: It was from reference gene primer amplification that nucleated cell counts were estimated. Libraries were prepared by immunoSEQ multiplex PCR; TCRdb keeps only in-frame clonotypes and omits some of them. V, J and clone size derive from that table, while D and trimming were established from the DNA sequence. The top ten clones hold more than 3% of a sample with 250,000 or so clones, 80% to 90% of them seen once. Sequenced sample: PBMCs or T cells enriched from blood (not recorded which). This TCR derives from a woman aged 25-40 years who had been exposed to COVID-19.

The CDR3 sequence: CASSLGSLEGDEQYF. The CDR3 nucleotides read TGCGCCAGCAGCTTGGGGTCCCTCGAGGGGGACGAGCAGTACTTC. The genes are TRBV5-1 and TRBJ2-7; possible D gene TRBD1, 6 bases. Germline V gene data show CDR1 as SGHRS and CDR2 as YFSETQ. This CDR3 has 15 amino acids. With 0 bases removed from V and 5 bases from J, the gap between germline ends came to 15 bases.